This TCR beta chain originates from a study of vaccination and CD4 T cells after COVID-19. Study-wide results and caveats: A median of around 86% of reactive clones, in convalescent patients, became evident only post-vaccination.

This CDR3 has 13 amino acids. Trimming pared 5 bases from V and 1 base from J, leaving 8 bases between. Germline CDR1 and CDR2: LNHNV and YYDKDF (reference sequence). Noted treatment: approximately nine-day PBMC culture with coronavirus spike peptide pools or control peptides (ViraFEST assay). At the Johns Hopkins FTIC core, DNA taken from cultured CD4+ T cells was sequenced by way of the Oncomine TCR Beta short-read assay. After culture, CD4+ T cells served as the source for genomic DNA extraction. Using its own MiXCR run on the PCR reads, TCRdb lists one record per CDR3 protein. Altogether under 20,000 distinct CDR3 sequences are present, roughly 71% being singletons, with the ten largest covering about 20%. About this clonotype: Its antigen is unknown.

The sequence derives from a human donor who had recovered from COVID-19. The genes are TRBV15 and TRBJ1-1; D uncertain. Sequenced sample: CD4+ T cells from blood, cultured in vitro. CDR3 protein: CATSRRGNTEAFF. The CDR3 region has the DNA TGTGCCACCAGCCGAAGAGGGAACACTGAAGCTTTCTTT.